This note documents a single T cell receptor (beta chain) sequence. As yet, its antigen is unknown. The sample holds other DNA sequences that translate to the same CDR3. The V gene's germline CDR1 is SNHLY and CDR2 FYNNEI. This CDR3 has 13 residues. V lost 1 base and J 4 bases, leaving 5 bases between the germline ends. Profiling relied on immunoSEQ multiplex PCR, and the TCRdb table lists in-frame clones only, not all of them. The sample comprises 97,000 or so clones, about 88% of which are singletons, and over 6% rests with the top ten. The sample comes from a study of cytomegalovirus exposure and HLA in healthy donors. Study-wide results and caveats: There were three CMV-associated chains whose specificity for CMV antigens was confirmed in vitro.

The specimen was PBMCs. The origin of this receptor is a man aged 18-30 years in good health and CMV-seropositive. The rearrangement joins TRBV2 to TRBJ2-1, with D possibly being TRBD1 (5 bases). CDR3 amino acids: CASSEGQYNEQFF. As DNA, the CDR3 is TGTGCCAGCAGTGAAGGACAGTACAATGAGCAGTTCTTC.